The following is a T cell receptor beta chain sequence with its context. Trimming cost V 2 bases and J 4 bases; bases outside gene matches: 3. Looked up from germline, CDR1 is SGHTA and CDR2 is FQGNSA. The CDR3 runs 15 residues. The source of the sample is a study of PD-L1 blockade in urothelial cancer. Study-wide background: The year 2014 saw patients start atezolizumab, 1,200 mg intravenously every 3 weeks. Typically, measured as a median, blood samples had about 140,000 T cells.

The templates were synthetic TCR analogs, and they were spiked into each PCR. Libraries were prepared by immunoSEQ multiplex PCR; TCRdb keeps only in-frame clonotypes and omits some of them. The sample holds tens of thousands of clones; around 90% are singletons and the top ten take around 8.3%. The material sequenced was PBMCs, taken around atezolizumab (anti-PD-L1) treatment. This chain connects TRBV7-2 to TRBJ2-5, with 11 nucleotides matching TRBD2. The TCR was taken from a man between 65 and 85 years old with urothelial cancer. The CDR3 DNA sequence: TGTGCCAGCAGCTTATCTGGACTAGCGGGAGAGACCCAGTACTTC. Its protein product is CASSLSGLAGETQYF. Supplemented by reference TRBV7-2 and TRBJ2-5, the full variable domain reads GAGVSQSPSNKVTEKGKDVELRCDPISGHTALYWYRQSLGQGLEFLIYFQGNSAPDKSGLPSDRFSAERTGGSVSTLTIQRTQQEDSAVYLCASSLSGLAGETQYFGPGTRLLVL.